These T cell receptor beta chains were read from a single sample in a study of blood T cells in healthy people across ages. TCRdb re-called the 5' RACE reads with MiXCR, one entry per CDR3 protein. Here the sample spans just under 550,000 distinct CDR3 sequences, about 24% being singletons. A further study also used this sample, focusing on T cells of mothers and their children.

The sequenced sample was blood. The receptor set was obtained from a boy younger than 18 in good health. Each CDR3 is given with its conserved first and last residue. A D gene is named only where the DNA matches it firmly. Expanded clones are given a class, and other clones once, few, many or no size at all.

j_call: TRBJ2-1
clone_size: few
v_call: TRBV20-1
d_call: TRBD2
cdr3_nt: TGCAGTGCTAGAGATGGGTCTAGCGGGGGGTACTACAATGAGCAGTTCTTC
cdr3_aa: CSARDGSSGGYYNEQFF

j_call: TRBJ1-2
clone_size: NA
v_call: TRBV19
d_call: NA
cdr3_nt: TGTGCCAGTAGTGCCTGGACCGCTGTTAGCAATGGCTACACCTTC
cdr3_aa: CASSAWTAVSNGYTF

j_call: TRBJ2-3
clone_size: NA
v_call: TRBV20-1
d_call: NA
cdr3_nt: TGCAGTGCTAGTGAAACCGGGACTTATACAGATACGCAGTATTTT
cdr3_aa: CSASETGTYTDTQYF

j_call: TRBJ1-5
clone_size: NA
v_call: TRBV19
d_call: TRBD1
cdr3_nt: TGTGCCAGTGGGGACAGGGGCCGCCCCAATCAGCCCCAGCATTTT
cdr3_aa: CASGDRGRPNQPQHF

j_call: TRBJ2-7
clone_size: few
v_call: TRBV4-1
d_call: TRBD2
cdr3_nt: TGCGCCAGCAGCCAGGGGGGGATAGCGGTATACGAGCAGTACTTC
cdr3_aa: CASSQGGIAVYEQYF

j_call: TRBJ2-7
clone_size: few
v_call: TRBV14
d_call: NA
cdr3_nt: TGTGCCAGCAGCCAAGATGCTACCTACGAGCAGTACTTC
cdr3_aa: CASSQDATYEQYF

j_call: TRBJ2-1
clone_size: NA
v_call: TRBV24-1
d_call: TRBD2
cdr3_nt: TGTGCCACCAGTGATCGAAGCGGGATAGCCTACAATGAGCAGTTCTTC
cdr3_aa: CATSDRSGIAYNEQFF

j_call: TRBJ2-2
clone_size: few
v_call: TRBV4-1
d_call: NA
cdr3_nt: TGCGCCAGCAGCCAACGCCTCCTCCGGGGTTCCGGGGAGCTGTTTTTT
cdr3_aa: CASSQRLLRGSGELFF

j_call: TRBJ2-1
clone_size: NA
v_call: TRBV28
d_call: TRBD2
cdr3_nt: TGTGCCAGCAGTTTGGGGCGGGAGGGCCTCTACAATGAGCAGTTCTTC
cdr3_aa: CASSLGREGLYNEQFF

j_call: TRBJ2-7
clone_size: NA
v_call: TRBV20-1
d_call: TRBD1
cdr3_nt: TGCAGTGCCGTCCGGGACAGGGGGTCCTACGAGCAGTACTTC
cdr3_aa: CSAVRDRGSYEQYF

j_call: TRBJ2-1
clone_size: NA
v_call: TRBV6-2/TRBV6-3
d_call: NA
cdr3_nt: TGTGCCAGCAGTTCTCTTCTTGCGGAGGACTACAATGAGCAGTTCTTC
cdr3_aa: CASSSLLAEDYNEQFF

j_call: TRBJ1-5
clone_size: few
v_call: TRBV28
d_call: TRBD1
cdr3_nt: TGTGCCAGCAGTTCCGGGACAGGTTTTAGCAATCAGCCCCAGCATTTT
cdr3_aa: CASSSGTGFSNQPQHF

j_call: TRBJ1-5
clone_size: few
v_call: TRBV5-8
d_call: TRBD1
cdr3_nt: TGTGCCAGCAGCTTGGCCGCGGCATCGACAGGGGGCAATCAGCCCCAGCATTTT
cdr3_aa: CASSLAAASTGGNQPQHF

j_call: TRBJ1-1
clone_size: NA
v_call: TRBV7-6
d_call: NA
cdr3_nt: TGTGCCAGCAGCTCATCAACGGGGAACACTGAAGCTTTCTTT
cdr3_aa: CASSSSTGNTEAFF

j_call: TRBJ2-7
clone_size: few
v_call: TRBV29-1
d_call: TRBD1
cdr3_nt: TGCAGCGTTGGTCGGACAGGGCCCCACGAGCAGTACTTC
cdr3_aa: CSVGRTGPHEQYF

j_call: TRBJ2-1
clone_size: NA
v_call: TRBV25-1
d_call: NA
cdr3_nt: TGTGCCAGCAGTGAAGGGTTACAGTGGGGCTCCTACAATGAGCAGTTCTTC
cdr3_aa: CASSEGLQWGSYNEQFF

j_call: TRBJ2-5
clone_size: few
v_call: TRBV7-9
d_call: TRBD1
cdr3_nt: TGTGTCAGCAGTCCGGGACAGGGACGAGAGACCCAGTACTTC
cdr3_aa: CVSSPGQGRETQYF

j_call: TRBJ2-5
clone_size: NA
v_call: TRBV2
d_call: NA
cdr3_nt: TGTGCCAGCAGTGAGGGGAGCACGCAGACCCAGTACTTC
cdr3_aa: CASSEGSTQTQYF

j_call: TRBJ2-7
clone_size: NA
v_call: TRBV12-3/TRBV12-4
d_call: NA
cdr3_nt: TGTGCCAGCAGCGCTATGTCGGGGCGGGTTCGTACGACACCGTACGAGCAGTACTTC
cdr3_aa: CASSAMSGRVRTTPYEQYF

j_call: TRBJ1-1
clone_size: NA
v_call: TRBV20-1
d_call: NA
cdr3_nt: TGCAGTGCTAGACAGGCCCTGAACACTGAAGCTTTCTTT
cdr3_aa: CSARQALNTEAFF